The next 14 T cell receptor beta chains were all read from a single sample in a study of blood T cell repertoires in COVID-19 (dated by TCRdb to about 2020). The library came from the immunoSEQ multiplex PCR assay. TCRdb retrieved this table from immuneACCESS and kept in-frame rearrangements only. Not all clones are present; in checked studies, unresolved V genes account for under half, and no reason is known for the remainder. The sample contains 250,000 to 350,000 clones, over 75% of them found a single time. The biggest ten clones account for roughly 10% of the sample. Material for sequencing was PBMCs or T cells enriched from blood (not recorded which). These receptors were obtained from a woman between 18 and 29 years old who had recovered from COVID-19.

The gene calls are TRBV10-2 and TRBJ2-7, with TRBD2 as a possible D gene (7 bases). V lost 4 bases, J lost 3 bases, and 10 bases lay in between. CDR1 and CDR2 from the germline V gene are WSHSY and SAAADI. The length of the CDR3 is 13 residues. CDR3 in DNA: TGCGCCAGCAGTGCGGGGGGCCTCTACGAGCAGTACTTC. It encodes CASSAGGLYEQYF.

As DNA, the CDR3 is TGTGCCAGCAACAGAGAACCAGGTCGCGGCTACACCTTC. Translating it yields CASNREPGRGYTF. J is TRBJ1-2 and V is TRBV7-9; D unresolved. The CDR3 length is 13 residues. V was clipped by 7 bases and J by 8 bases, with 17 bases between them. CDR1 SEHNR and CDR2 FQNEAQ come from the germline V gene (reference sequence).

The gene calls are TRBV7-2 and TRBJ2-5, with 7 positions matching TRBD2. After removal of 5 bases from V and 2 bases from J, the junction contained 8 bases not matched to a gene. The CDR3 contains 15 residues. Per germline, CDR1 SGHTA and CDR2 FQGNSA. The CDR3 sequence: CASSPQTSRQETQYF. The CDR3 region has the DNA TGTGCCAGCAGCCCCCAGACTAGCAGACAAGAGACCCAGTACTTC.

This sequence joins TRBV19 and TRBJ1-2; D not resolved. This CDR3 has 14 residues. CDR1 is LNHDA, CDR2 SQIVND, per germline (reference sequence). V was trimmed by 3 bases and J by 0 bases, leaving 8 bases between them. In DNA, the CDR3 is TGTGCCAGTAGTATCCGAAGAGCTAACTATGGCTACACCTTC. Translating gives CASSIRRANYGYTF.

The V call is TRBV3-1 (or the pseudogene TRBV3-2), the J call TRBJ2-2; D perhaps matches TRBD2 (6 bases). CDR1 LGHDT and CDR2 YNNKEL come from the germline V gene (reference sequence). Trimming stripped 5 bases from V and 5 bases from J, with 15 bases between. The CDR3 sequence is 15 residues long. The CDR3 reads CASSGGADNTGELFF. The CDR3 DNA follows: TGTGCCAGCAGCGGCGGGGCCGACAATACCGGGGAGCTGTTTTTT.

V usage is TRBV30 and J usage is TRBJ2-7; 9 bases are a match to TRBD2. CDR1 and CDR2 from the germline V gene are GTSNPN and SVGIG (reference sequence). The CDR3 spans 18 residues. V was clipped by 0 bases and J by 0 bases; unmatched bases: 12. The CDR3 nucleotides are TGTGCCTGGAGTGTACGGCCTAGCGGGGCTACAAACTCCTACGAGCAGTACTTC. Amino acids: CAWSVRPSGATNSYEQYF.

The chain couples TRBV20-1 to TRBJ1-6; possible D gene TRBD1, 6 bases. V lost 3 bases to trimming and J lost 7 bases, with 13 bases between them. Germline CDR1 is DFQATT and CDR2 is SNEGSKA (reference sequence). The CDR3 contains 14 residues. The CDR3 coding sequence is TGCAGTGCTAGTCTACAGGGCGCCAATTCACCCCTCCACTTT. Its protein product is CSASLQGANSPLHF.

The chain links TRBV9 to TRBJ1-5; 7 bases are a match to TRBD1. Trimming removed 1 base from V and 4 bases from J; junction bases left unmatched: 5. The CDR3 sequence is 15 residues long. Germline lookup yields CDR1 SGDLS and CDR2 YYNGEE. CDR3 sequence: CASSVSGTANQPQHF. The CDR3 DNA is TGTGCCAGCAGCGTATCGGGGACAGCAAATCAGCCCCAGCATTTT.

This chain joins TRBV3-1 (or the pseudogene TRBV3-2) and TRBJ1-2; 7 bases agree with TRBD1. Germline V lookup: CDR1 LGHDT, CDR2 YNNKEL (reference sequence). The CDR3 is 15 residues long. The V gene end was trimmed by 3 bases and the J gene end by 4 bases; junction bases not matched to a gene: 8. CDR3: CASSQEDRERYGYTF. The CDR3 nucleotides read TGTGCCAGCAGCCAGGAAGACAGGGAACGCTATGGCTACACCTTC.

This clone was picked up one time. The chain employs TRBV28 and TRBJ2-1, with 13 positions matching TRBD2. This CDR3 has 17 residues. V dropped 0 bases and J dropped 5; count of bases not matched to a gene: 4. The V gene's germline CDR1 is MDHEN and CDR2 SYDVKM. CDR3 DNA sequence: TGTGCCAGCAGTTTATGGCAAGGACTAGCGGGGGACAATGAGCAGTTCTTC. Translated: CASSLWQGLAGDNEQFF.

This chain's CDR3 is CASSPIIAGEADTQYF. The CDR3 DNA follows: TGTGCCAGCAGTCCGATAATAGCGGGAGAGGCAGATACGCAGTATTTT. The chain employs TRBV27 and TRBJ2-3; 9 positions agree with TRBD2. Germline loops: CDR1 MNHEY, CDR2 SMNVEV (reference sequence). V was pared by 5 bases and J by 4 bases, with 10 bases of the junction left unmatched. The CDR3 sequence is 16 residues long.

The rearrangement links TRBV27 to TRBJ2-7; 7 bases are a match to TRBD1. The CDR3 contains 13 residues. CDR1 and CDR2 from the germline V gene are MNHEY and SMNVEV (reference sequence). Trimming removed 5 bases from V and 6 bases from J; junction bases left unmatched: 7. The CDR3 sequence is CASSEAHRGEQYF. In DNA, the CDR3 is TGTGCCAGCAGTGAGGCTCACAGGGGCGAGCAGTACTTC.

The chain couples TRBV5-5 to TRBJ2-3; no clear D gene. The germline gives CDR1 SGHKS, CDR2 YYEKEE (reference sequence). The CDR3 runs to 15 residues. V dropped 1 base and J dropped 4 bases, with 13 bases sitting between them. The CDR3, as DNA: TGTGCCAGCAGCTTGCACTACGAATCATCAGATACGCAGTATTTT. Its translation: CASSLHYESSDTQYF.

This chain connects TRBV3-1 (or the pseudogene TRBV3-2) to TRBJ2-2, with TRBD1 identical over 8 bases. Germline V gene sequence: CDR1 LGHDT, CDR2 YNNKEL (reference sequence). After removal of 5 bases from V and 6 bases from J, the junction contained 2 bases not matched to a gene. This CDR3 region has 13 residues. This chain's CDR3 is CASSAGGAGELFF. The CDR3 DNA is TGTGCCAGCAGCGCAGGGGGCGCCGGGGAGCTGTTTTTT.